A single sample gave rise to the 11 T cell receptor beta chains below, sequenced in a study of T cells in Graves' hyperthyroidism and ophthalmopathy. TCR beta CDR3 regions were amplified from RNA transcripts. In the first-round RT-PCR of the TCR CDR3, the HTBI primer set was used. TCRdb reprocessed the multiplex PCR reads with MiXCR, giving one entry per CDR3 protein. Of roughly 800,000 distinct CDR3 sequences detected, over 35% appear once; the ten largest clones hold around 9.3%. Sequenced material: blood. The origin of the receptors is a young man with Graves' hyperthyroidism.

V is TRBV5-8 and J is TRBJ1-5, with TRBD1 as a possible D gene (5 bases). V was trimmed by 3 bases and J by 1 base, leaving 11 bases between them. Germline values: CDR1 SGHTS, CDR2 YDEGEE. The CDR3 spans 15 residues. Here the CDR3 reads CASSWGGDSNQPQHF. CDR3 bases: TGTGCCAGCAGCTGGGGAGGGGACAGCAATCAGCCCCAGCATTTT.

This clonotype was observed many times. The V and J genes are TRBV10-2 and TRBJ2-5; D gene uncertain. The V gene's germline CDR1 is WSHSY and CDR2 SAAADI. With 4 bases removed from V and 6 bases from J, the gap between germline ends came to 9 bases. The CDR3 contains 12 residues. Here the CDR3 DNA reads TGCGCCAGCAGTGCCTCCAATCAGACCCAGTACTTC. Amino acids: CASSASNQTQYF.

This clonotype was detected ten times or more. The J gene is TRBJ1-4, the V gene TRBV7-8; no clear D gene. This CDR3 region has 16 residues. Trimming pared 5 bases from V and 4 bases from J, leaving 17 bases between. Germline-derived CDR1 and CDR2 are SGHVS and FQNEAQ. This CDR3 is CASSRREGGNNEKLFF. CDR3 nucleotides: TGTGCCAGCAGCCGCCGAGAGGGTGGGAATAATGAAAAACTGTTTTTT.

At least ten counts were recorded for this clonotype. J is TRBJ2-6 and V is TRBV29-1; D is perhaps TRBD2 (5 bases). The germline V and J ends were trimmed by 0 bases and 0 bases, with 9 bases remaining between them. This CDR3 spans 16 amino acids. Germline CDR1 is SQVTM and CDR2 is ANQGSEA. The CDR3 protein is CSVEDRGTSGANVLTF. The CDR3 region has the DNA TGCAGCGTTGAAGATCGGGGAACCTCTGGGGCCAACGTCCTGACTTTC.

The rearrangement uses TRBV6-1 and TRBJ1-5, with 9 bases matching TRBD1. This CDR3 contains 15 residues. The ends lost 5 bases at V and 6 bases at J; junction bases unmatched: 8. Per the germline V gene, CDR1 is MNHNS and CDR2 is SASEGT. In nucleotides, the CDR3 is TGTGCCAGCAGTCCAGACAGGGGGGGATCTCAGCCCCAGCATTTT. Protein: CASSPDRGGSQPQHF.

At least ten counts were recorded for this clonotype. The J gene is TRBJ2-7, the V gene TRBV29-1; the D call may be TRBD1 or TRBD2 (5 bases each). The ends were cut back, 1 base at V and 3 bases at J, with 13 bases in the middle. Germline CDR1 and CDR2: SQVTM and ANQGSEA. The CDR3 length is 14 residues. The CDR3 nucleotides read TGCAGCGTTGAAGGAGGGGCGGTGGGCTACGAGCAGTACTTC. Translation gives CSVEGGAVGYEQYF.

This clonotype was observed a single time. This rearrangement joins TRBV29-1 to TRBJ2-7; 7 bases are shared with TRBD1. Germline values: CDR1 SQVTM, CDR2 ANQGSEA. This CDR3 spans 12 amino acids. CDR3 coding DNA: TGCAGTCCAGGGGGAGTGGTCTACGAGCAGTACTTC. Its protein is CSPGGVVYEQYF.

The chain has TRBV5-1 and TRBJ2-5; 12 nucleotides agree with TRBD2. The CDR3 consists of 16 residues. Germline V gene lookup returns CDR1 SGHRS and CDR2 YFSETQ. V shed 0 bases, J shed 3 bases, and the junction held 3 bases outside the gene matches. In DNA, the CDR3 is TGCGCCAGCAGCTTGGGACGGACTAGCGGGAAAGAGACCCAGTACTTC. Translating it yields CASSLGRTSGKETQYF.

This clonotype was found a few times. V and J are TRBV7-2 and TRBJ2-5; D call uncertain. The length of the CDR3 is 16 residues. Germline V gives CDR1 SGHTA, CDR2 FQGNSA. The germline V and J ends were trimmed by 5 bases and 5 bases, with 21 bases remaining between them. The CDR3 is CASSSDSARTSETQYF. The CDR3 DNA reads as TGTGCCAGCAGCAGTGACTCGGCGCGGACCTCGGAGACCCAGTACTTC. The full variable domain, completed using reference TRBV7-2 and TRBJ2-5, is GAGVSQSPSNKVTEKGKDVELRCDPISGHTALYWYRQSLGQGLEFLIYFQGNSAPDKSGLPSDRFSAERTGGSVSTLTIQRTQQEDSAVYLCASSSDSARTSETQYFGPGTRLLVL.

This clonotype was seen at least ten times. The V and J genes are TRBV19 and TRBJ1-5; D remains ambiguous. CDR1 and CDR2 (germline): LNHDA, SQIVND (reference sequence). V was cut by 5 bases and J by 9 bases, with 17 bases left in between. The CDR3 runs 14 residues. The CDR3 spells CASSQRGSARPQHF. In nucleotides, the CDR3 is TGTGCCAGTAGTCAACGAGGCTCGGCGAGGCCCCAGCATTTT.

The V call is TRBV19, the J call TRBJ1-1; 11 nucleotides match TRBD1. The V segment lost 3 bases and the J segment 5 bases; nucleotides outside the gene matches: 11. Germline loops: CDR1 LNHDA, CDR2 SQIVND (reference sequence). The CDR3 sequence is 17 residues long. The CDR3 nucleotides read TGTGCCAGTAGTATTTTCATCCGGACAGGGGGCCGGACTGAAGCTTTCTTT. Encoded protein: CASSIFIRTGGRTEAFF.